One and the same sample provided the 20 T cell receptor beta chains below, sequenced in a study of human versus mouse CDR3 diversity and MHC coevolution. Assay: immunoSEQ multiplex PCR; the TCRdb copy retains only in-frame clones and omits some. The sample consists of about 77,000 clones, 85% to 95% of them appearing once. Sequencing was done on a sample of naive CD4+ T cells from blood. The sample's subset: CD45RO-negative CD62L-positive naive CD4 T cells. The receptors come from a person aged 30 to 69 in good health.

A single count supports this clone. The genes are TRBV6-4 and TRBJ2-3; perhaps TRBD2 as D (5 bases). Germline V gives CDR1 MRHNA, CDR2 SNTAGT. V was trimmed by 3 bases and J by 0 bases, leaving 16 bases between them. The CDR3 is 17 residues long. In DNA, the CDR3 is TGTGCCAGCAGTGAACAAACTAGAGCCTCTAGCACAGATACGCAGTATTTT. This sequence encodes CASSEQTRASSTDTQYF.

The chain combines TRBV7-6 with TRBJ2-1, with 10 bases identical to TRBD2. J lost 3 bases, V lost 2 bases, and 1 base had no gene match. The germline V gene encodes CDR1 SGHVS and CDR2 FNYEAQ. CDR3 length: 15 amino acids. The CDR3 spells CASSLIAGGYNEQFF. The CDR3 region has the DNA TGTGCCAGCAGCTTAATAGCGGGGGGCTACAATGAGCAGTTCTTC.

The V gene is TRBV19, the J gene TRBJ2-7, with a possible D match to TRBD1 (6 bases). This CDR3 has 15 amino acids. Germline-derived CDR1 and CDR2 are LNHDA and SQIVND (reference sequence). Between the trimmed V and J ends, which lost 4 bases and 4 bases, there was a span of 17 bases. This CDR3 reads CASSSRDNSPYEQYF. The CDR3 DNA follows: TGTGCCAGTAGTAGCCGGGACAACTCCCCTTACGAGCAGTACTTC.

V usage is TRBV5-1 and J usage is TRBJ2-1, with 7 positions matching TRBD2. Unmatched junction bases numbered 8, after V lost 7 bases and J lost 7 bases. CDR3 size: 13 residues. The V gene's germline CDR1 is SGHRS and CDR2 YFSETQ. The CDR3 coding sequence is TGCGCCAGCTTGGGGGAGGGAACGAATGAGCAGTTCTTC. It codes for CASLGEGTNEQFF.

The table lists this clone with a count of one. The rearrangement links TRBV7-9 to TRBJ1-2, with TRBD1 as a possible D gene (6 bases). The CDR3 covers 15 residues. V lost 1 base and J 3 bases, leaving 12 bases between the germline ends. Per the germline V gene, CDR1 is SEHNR and CDR2 is FQNEAQ (reference sequence). The CDR3 DNA reads TGTGCCAGCAGCTTAGGTACAGGGTGGGACTATGGCTACACCTTC. Residues: CASSLGTGWDYGYTF.

This clone was counted between two and nine times. The CDR3 DNA follows: TGTGCCAGCAGTCTAGGGACAGCCGAAGCTTTCTTT. Protein: CASSLGTAEAFF. V is TRBV28 and J is TRBJ1-1, with 7 bases identical to TRBD1. The CDR3 has 12 residues. Germline V gene lookup returns CDR1 MDHEN and CDR2 SYDVKM. V shed 5 bases and J 8 bases; nucleotides not matched to a gene: 5.

The CDR3, as DNA: TGTGCCATCAGGGGGGACAGGGCATATGGCTACACCTTC. Its translation: CAIRGDRAYGYTF. J is TRBJ1-2 and V is TRBV10-3; 9 positions match TRBD1. Germline V gives CDR1 ENHRY, CDR2 SYGVKD. Trimming removed 6 bases from V and 5 bases from J; junction bases left unmatched: 4. The CDR3 sequence is 13 residues long.

This clone was seen only a few times. The chain couples TRBV16 to TRBJ1-5; D might be TRBD1 (5 bases). The length of the CDR3 is 15 residues. The germline gives CDR1 KGHSY, CDR2 FQNENV. Trimming took 5 bases from V and 0 from J, leaving 11 bases between them. CDR3 in DNA: TGTGCCAGCAGCTCAGACAGATATAGCAATCAGCCCCAGCATTTT. This encodes CASSSDRYSNQPQHF. Using reference TRBV16 and TRBJ1-5 for the parts outside the CDR3, the full variable domain is GEEVAQTPKHLVRGEGQKAKLYCAPIKGHSYVFWYQQVLKNEFKFLISFQNENVFDETGMPKERFSAKCLPNSPCSLEIQATKLEDSAVYFCASSSDRYSNQPQHFGDGTRLSIL.

This clone showed up just a few times. V is TRBV19 and J is TRBJ1-2; possible D gene TRBD1, 6 bases. The CDR3 is 15 amino acids. Trimming took 2 bases from V and 4 from J, leaving 14 bases between them. Germline V gene sequence: CDR1 LNHDA, CDR2 SQIVND (reference sequence). Here the CDR3 DNA reads TGTGCCAGTAGTATACCAGGGGTCAGACCCTATGGCTACACCTTC. Translating it yields CASSIPGVRPYGYTF.

The V gene is TRBV18, the J gene TRBJ1-1; D is unresolved. Germline CDR1 reads KGHSH; CDR2 reads LQKENI. The ends were cut back, 2 bases at V and 2 bases at J, with 24 bases in the middle. The CDR3 has 19 amino acids. CDR3 coding DNA: TGTGCCAGCTCACCAACGGAGGGTTATATCCGGGCCCCAAACACTGAAGCTTTCTTT. It is translated as CASSPTEGYIRAPNTEAFF.

V and J are TRBV2 and TRBJ2-7, with 13 bases lining up with TRBD2. Looked up from germline, CDR1 is SNHLY and CDR2 is FYNNEI. J lost 3 bases, V lost 5 bases, and 4 bases had no gene match. There are 15 residues in the CDR3. CDR3 region: CASSPRTSGSYEQYF. Written as DNA, the CDR3 is TGTGCCAGCAGTCCGAGGACTAGCGGGAGCTACGAGCAGTACTTC.

This clone was detected once. J is TRBJ1-6 and V is TRBV7-2, with 9 bases lining up with TRBD1. Germline V CDR1 and CDR2: SGHTA, FQGNSA. The CDR3 extends over 16 amino acids. Germline trimming cut 2 bases from V and 9 bases from J; bases unmatched to any gene: 8. The CDR3 is CASSLPDRGGGSPLHF. CDR3 DNA sequence: TGTGCCAGCAGCTTACCGGACAGGGGAGGAGGTTCACCCCTCCACTTT.

The chain joins TRBV30 to TRBJ1-2; 8 bases are a match to TRBD1. The CDR3 is 12 residues long. Germline V lookup: CDR1 GTSNPN, CDR2 SVGIG (reference sequence). The V gene end was trimmed by 5 bases and the J gene end by 7 bases; junction bases not matched to a gene: 6. CDR3 in amino acids: CAWSGQAGGYTF. The CDR3 bases are TGTGCCTGGTCGGGACAGGCGGGTGGCTACACCTTC.

This chain joins TRBV12-5 and TRBJ2-3; D is perhaps TRBD2 (5 bases). V was shortened by 6 bases and J by 1 base, with 11 bases between the two germline ends. Germline-derived CDR1 and CDR2 are LGHNT and FRNRAP. The CDR3 covers 14 residues. The CDR3 sequence is CASGRGSGTDTQYF. Written as DNA, the CDR3 is TGTGCTAGTGGCCGCGGTAGCGGCACAGATACGCAGTATTTT.

The sample holds a few counts of this clone. The gene calls are TRBV6-6 and TRBJ1-5; D is uncertain. This CDR3 comprises 12 residues. Trimming shortened V by 6 bases and J by 14 bases, and 17 bases separated the two germline ends. Germline assignment: CDR1 MNHNY and CDR2 SVGAGI (reference sequence). The CDR3 DNA reads as TGTGCCAGCAGGGCCGGTGGAGGCCCTGAGCATTTT. Translated, it gives CASRAGGGPEHF.

The chain couples TRBV2 to TRBJ2-5; D remains unclear. The CDR3 is 14 residues long. With 5 bases removed from V and 2 bases from J, the gap between germline ends came to 12 bases. Per the germline V gene, CDR1 is SNHLY and CDR2 is FYNNEI. The CDR3 bases are TGTGCCAGCAGTACCTGGTCGCTACAAGAGACCCAGTACTTC. Translated: CASSTWSLQETQYF.

The rearrangement joins TRBV5-1 to TRBJ2-5; no reliable D call. Germline V CDR1 and CDR2: SGHRS, YFSETQ. V was shortened by 3 bases and J by 4 bases, with 7 bases between the two germline ends. This CDR3 spans 12 amino acids. CDR3 bases: TGCGCCAGCAGCTCCCCCGGAGAGACCCAGTACTTC. It specifies CASSSPGETQYF.

The chain uses TRBV14 and TRBJ2-1; D might be TRBD2 (6 bases). The V end was cut by 1 base, the J end by 6 bases, with 10 bases between. This CDR3 comprises 14 residues. Germline values: CDR1 SGHDN, CDR2 FVKESK. The CDR3 DNA follows: TGTGCCAGCAGCCAAGCGGGGGATATCAATGAGCAGTTCTTC. This gives the protein CASSQAGDINEQFF.

The CDR3 loop reads CASSDTYGTSGGYNEQFF. The CDR3 nucleotides read TGTGCCAGCAGTGACACTTATGGGACTAGCGGGGGTTACAATGAGCAGTTCTTC. V is TRBV6-4 and J is TRBJ2-1, with 14 bases aligning to TRBD2. The CDR3 consists of 18 residues. With V trimmed by 2 bases and J by 4 bases, 7 bases remained unmatched. The germline CDR1 and CDR2 sequences are MRHNA and SNTAGT.

This clone has just one count. The chain employs TRBV7-6 and TRBJ2-2; 11 nucleotides match TRBD2. V lost 6 bases and J lost 4; bases outside the gene matches: 4. Germline V gene lookup returns CDR1 SGHVS and CDR2 FNYEAQ. This CDR3 comprises 15 residues. The CDR3 sequence: CASRPTSGSTGELFF. The CDR3 DNA is TGTGCCAGCAGGCCTACTAGCGGGAGCACCGGGGAGCTGTTTTTT. The variable domain in full, completed from reference TRBV7-6 and TRBJ2-2, reads GAGVSQSPRYKVTKRGQDVALRCDPISGHVSLYWYRQALGQGPEFLTYFNYEAQQDKSGLPNDRFSAERPEGSISTLTIQRTEQRDSAMYRCASRPTSGSTGELFFGEGSRLTVL.